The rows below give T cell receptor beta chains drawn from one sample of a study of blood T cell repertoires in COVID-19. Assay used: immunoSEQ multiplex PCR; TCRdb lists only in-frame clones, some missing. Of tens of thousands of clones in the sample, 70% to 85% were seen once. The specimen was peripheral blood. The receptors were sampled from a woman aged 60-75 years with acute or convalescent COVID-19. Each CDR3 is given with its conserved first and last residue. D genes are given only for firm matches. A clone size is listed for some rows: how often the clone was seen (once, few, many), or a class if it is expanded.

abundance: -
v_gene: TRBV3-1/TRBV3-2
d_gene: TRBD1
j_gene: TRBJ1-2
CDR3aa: CASSQGRDRLSIYYGYTF
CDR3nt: TGTGCCAGCAGCCAAGGTCGGGACAGACTATCGATCTATTACGGCTACACCTTC

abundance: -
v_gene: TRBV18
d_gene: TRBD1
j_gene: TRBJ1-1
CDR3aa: CASSTGQASTHTEAFF
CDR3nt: TGTGCCAGCTCAACGGGACAGGCCTCTACGCACACTGAAGCTTTCTTT

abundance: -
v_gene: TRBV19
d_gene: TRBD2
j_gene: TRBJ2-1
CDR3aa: CASSLVAGGRNEQFF
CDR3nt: TGTGCCAGTAGCCTAGTGGCGGGAGGGCGGAATGAGCAGTTCTTC

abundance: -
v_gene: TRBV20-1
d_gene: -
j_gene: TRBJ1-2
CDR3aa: CSARYSYGYTF
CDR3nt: TGCAGTGCTAGATATAGCTATGGCTACACCTTC

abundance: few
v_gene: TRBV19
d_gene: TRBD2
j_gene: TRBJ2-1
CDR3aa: CASSLKGLAGGYNEQFF
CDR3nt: TGTGCCAGTAGCCTCAAGGGACTAGCGGGGGGATACAATGAGCAGTTCTTC

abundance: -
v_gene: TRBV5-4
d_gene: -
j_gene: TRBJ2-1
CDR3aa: CASSLGGDEQFF
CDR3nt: TGTGCCAGCAGCTTAGGAGGCGATGAGCAGTTCTTC

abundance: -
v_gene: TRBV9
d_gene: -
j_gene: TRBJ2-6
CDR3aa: CASSETGYVSGANVLTF
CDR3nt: TGTGCCAGCAGCGAGACAGGATATGTCTCTGGGGCCAACGTCCTGACTTTC

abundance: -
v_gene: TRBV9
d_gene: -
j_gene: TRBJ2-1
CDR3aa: CASSQTYNEQFF
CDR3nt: TGTGCCAGCAGCCAAACTTACAATGAGCAGTTCTTC

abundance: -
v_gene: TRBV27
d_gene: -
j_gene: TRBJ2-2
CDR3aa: CASSLYPGHTGELFF
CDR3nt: TGTGCCAGCAGTTTATATCCGGGTCACACCGGGGAGCTGTTTTTT

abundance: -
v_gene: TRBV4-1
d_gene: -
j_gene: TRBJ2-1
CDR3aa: CASSQDLRDYNEQFF
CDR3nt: TGCGCCAGCAGCCAAGATCTCCGGGATTACAATGAGCAGTTCTTC

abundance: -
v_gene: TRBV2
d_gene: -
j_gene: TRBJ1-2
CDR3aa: CASCDLGGYGYTF
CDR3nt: TGTGCCAGCTGTGACCTAGGGGGCTATGGCTACACCTTC

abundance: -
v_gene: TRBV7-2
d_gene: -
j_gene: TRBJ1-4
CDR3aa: CASSLSQGGIEKLFF
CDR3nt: TGTGCCAGCAGCTTATCCCAGGGAGGAATTGAAAAACTGTTTTTT

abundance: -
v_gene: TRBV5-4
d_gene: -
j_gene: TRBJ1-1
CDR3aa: CATTIGFEAFF
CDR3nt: TGTGCCACCACAATCGGGTTTGAAGCTTTCTTT

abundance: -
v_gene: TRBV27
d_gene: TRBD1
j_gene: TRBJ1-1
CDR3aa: CASRSTGGKNTEAFF
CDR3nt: TGTGCCAGCAGAAGTACAGGGGGGAAAAACACTGAAGCTTTCTTT

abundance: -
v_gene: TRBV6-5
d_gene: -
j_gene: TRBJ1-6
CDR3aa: CASQGGSPLHF
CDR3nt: TGTGCCAGCCAGGGAGGCTCACCCCTCCACTTT

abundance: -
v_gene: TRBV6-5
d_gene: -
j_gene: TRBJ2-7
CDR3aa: CASSSPLYEQYF
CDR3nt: TGTGCCAGCAGTTCCCCCCTTTACGAGCAGTACTTC

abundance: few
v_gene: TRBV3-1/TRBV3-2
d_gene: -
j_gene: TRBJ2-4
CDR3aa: CASSHTKNIQYF
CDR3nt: TGTGCCAGCAGCCATACCAAAAACATTCAGTACTTC

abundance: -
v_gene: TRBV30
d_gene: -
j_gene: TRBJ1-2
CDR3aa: CAWSRRSGGYTF
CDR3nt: TGTGCCTGGAGTAGACGGTCGGGTGGCTACACCTTC

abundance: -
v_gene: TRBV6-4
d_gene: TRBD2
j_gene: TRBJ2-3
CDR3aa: CASSDSALAGADTQYF
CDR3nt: TGTGCCAGCAGTGACTCCGCACTAGCGGGAGCAGATACGCAGTATTTT

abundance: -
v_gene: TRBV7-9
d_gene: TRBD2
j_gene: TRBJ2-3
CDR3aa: CASSLTSGGVDTQYF
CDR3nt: TGTGCCAGCAGCTTAACTAGCGGGGGTGTAGATACGCAGTATTTT

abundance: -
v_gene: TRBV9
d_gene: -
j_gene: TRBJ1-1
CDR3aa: CASSVGQSTEAFF
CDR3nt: TGTGCCAGCAGCGTAGGACAGAGCACTGAAGCTTTCTTT

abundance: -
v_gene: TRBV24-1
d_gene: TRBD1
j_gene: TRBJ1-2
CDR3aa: CATSGSDRTNYGYTF
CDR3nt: TGTGCCACCAGTGGATCGGACAGGACTAACTATGGCTACACCTTC

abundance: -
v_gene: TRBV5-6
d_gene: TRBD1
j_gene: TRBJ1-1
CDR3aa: CASSGTGHPTEAFF
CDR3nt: TGTGCCAGCAGCGGGACAGGGCATCCCACTGAAGCTTTCTTT

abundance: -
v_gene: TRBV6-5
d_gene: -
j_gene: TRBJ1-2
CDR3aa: CASSPNRQWNGYTF
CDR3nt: TGTGCCAGCAGTCCGAATCGACAGTGGAATGGCTACACCTTC

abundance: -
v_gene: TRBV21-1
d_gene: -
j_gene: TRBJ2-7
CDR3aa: CASSIQGDGAYEQYF
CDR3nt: TGTGCCAGCAGCATTCAGGGGGACGGCGCCTACGAGCAGTACTTC

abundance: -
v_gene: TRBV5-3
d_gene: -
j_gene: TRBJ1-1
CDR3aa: CARSSANTGSITEAFF
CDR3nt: TGTGCCAGAAGCTCGGCCAATACCGGGTCCATCACTGAAGCTTTCTTT

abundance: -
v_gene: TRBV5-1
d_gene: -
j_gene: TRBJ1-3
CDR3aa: CASSSTGNTIYF
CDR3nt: TGCGCCAGCAGCTCAACAGGAAACACCATATATTTT

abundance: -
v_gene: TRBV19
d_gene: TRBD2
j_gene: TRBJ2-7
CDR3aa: CASSIDGSGRYEQYF
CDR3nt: TGTGCCAGTAGTATCGACGGTAGCGGGAGGTACGAGCAGTACTTC

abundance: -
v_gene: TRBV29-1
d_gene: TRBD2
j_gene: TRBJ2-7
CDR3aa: CSASLAGGYEQYF
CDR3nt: TGCAGCGCGTCACTAGCGGGGGGGTACGAGCAGTACTTC

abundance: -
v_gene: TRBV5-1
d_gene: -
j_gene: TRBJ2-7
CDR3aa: CASSLTGGAYEQYF
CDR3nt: TGCGCCAGCAGCCTGACCGGGGGTGCCTACGAGCAGTACTTC

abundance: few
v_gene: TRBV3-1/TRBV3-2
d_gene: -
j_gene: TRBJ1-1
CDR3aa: CASSHGTQGKAFF
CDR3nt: TGTGCCAGCAGCCATGGCACGCAGGGAAAAGCTTTCTTT

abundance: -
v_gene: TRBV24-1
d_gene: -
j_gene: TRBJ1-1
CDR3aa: CATRARGGNTEAFF
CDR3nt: TGTGCCACCAGGGCCCGGGGTGGGAACACTGAAGCTTTCTTT

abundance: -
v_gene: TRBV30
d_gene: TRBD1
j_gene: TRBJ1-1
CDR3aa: CAWSRGQGNTEAFF
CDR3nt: TGTGCCTGGAGTAGGGGACAGGGGAACACTGAAGCTTTCTTT

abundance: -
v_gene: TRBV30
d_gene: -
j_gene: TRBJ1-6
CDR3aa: CAWSHASYNSPLHF
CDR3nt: TGTGCCTGGAGTCACGCCAGCTATAATTCACCCCTCCACTTT

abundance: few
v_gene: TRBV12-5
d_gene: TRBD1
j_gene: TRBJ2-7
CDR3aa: CASGPRTGSYEQYF
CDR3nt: TGTGCTAGTGGCCCTCGGACAGGCTCCTACGAGCAGTACTTC

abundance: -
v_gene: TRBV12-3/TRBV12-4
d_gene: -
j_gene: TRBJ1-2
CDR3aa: CASKTTEDYGYTF
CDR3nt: TGTGCCAGCAAAACGACTGAGGACTATGGCTACACCTTC

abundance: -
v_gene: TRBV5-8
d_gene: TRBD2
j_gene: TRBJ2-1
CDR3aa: CASSLFSGVSSYNEQFF
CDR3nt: TGTGCCAGCAGCTTGTTTAGCGGGGTGAGCTCCTACAATGAGCAGTTCTTC

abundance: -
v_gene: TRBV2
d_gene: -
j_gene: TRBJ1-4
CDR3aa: CATERGRGEKLFF
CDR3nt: TGTGCCACCGAGAGAGGGAGAGGGGAAAAACTGTTTTTT

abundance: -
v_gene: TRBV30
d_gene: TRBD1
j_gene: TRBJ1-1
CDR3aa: CAWILQGWKSEAFF
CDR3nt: TGTGCCTGGATCTTACAGGGGTGGAAGTCTGAAGCTTTCTTT

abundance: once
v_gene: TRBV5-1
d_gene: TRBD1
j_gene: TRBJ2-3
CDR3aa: CASSTGIQGYTDTQYF
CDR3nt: TGCGCCAGCAGCACGGGAATACAGGGGTACACAGATACGCAGTATTTT

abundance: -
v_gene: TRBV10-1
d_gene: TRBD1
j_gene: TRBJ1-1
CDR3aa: CASSESRRGRATEAFF
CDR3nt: TGCGCCAGCAGTGAGTCGCGCAGGGGGCGCGCCACTGAAGCTTTCTTT

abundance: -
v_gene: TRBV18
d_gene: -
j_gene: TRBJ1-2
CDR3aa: CASSSTPLGSGYTF
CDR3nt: TGTGCCAGCTCATCGACTCCATTAGGGAGTGGCTACACCTTC

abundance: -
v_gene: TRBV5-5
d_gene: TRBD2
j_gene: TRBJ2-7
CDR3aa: CASSPGWLADSYEQYF
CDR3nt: TGTGCCAGCAGCCCGGGTTGGCTAGCGGACTCCTACGAGCAGTACTTC